This passage covers 8 T cell receptor beta chains from one sample sequenced in a study of T cell responses to AZD1222 COVID-19 vaccine. Method: immunoSEQ multiplex PCR; TCRdb's copy keeps in-frame clones and lacks some. The repertoire has 100,000 or so clones, about 90% of them found once; the top ten carry 9.5% to 13%. This specimen was peripheral blood, taken 28 days after the second AZD1222 dose. The origin of the receptors is an adult who received the AZD1222 COVID-19 vaccine.

The chain uses TRBV6-2 or TRBV6-3 and TRBJ2-1; D assignment may be TRBD1 or TRBD2 (5 bases each). This CDR3 has 19 residues. V was shortened by 5 bases and J by 4 bases, with 27 bases between the two germline ends. Looked up from germline, CDR1 is MNHEY and CDR2 is SVGEGT. As DNA, the CDR3 is TGTGCCAGCAGTGCCCGGAGACAAGAGGGATACCAGGGATACAATGAGCAGTTCTTC. Its protein is CASSARRQEGYQGYNEQFF.

The chain joins TRBV4-1 to TRBJ2-7; D may be TRBD2 (6 bases). Germline CDR1 and CDR2: MGHRA and YSYEKL. V shed 1 base and J shed 2 bases, with 12 bases lying between them. The CDR3 sequence is 15 residues long. Written as DNA, the CDR3 is TGCGCCAGCAGCCAAGGTCAGGGAGGAACCTACGAGCAGTACTTC. Its protein is CASSQGQGGTYEQYF.

V and J are TRBV24-1 and TRBJ2-1, with TRBD2 matching over 8 bases. The junction had 3 bases not matched to a gene; V was cut back by 1 base and J by 2 bases. Germline-derived CDR1 and CDR2 are KGHDR and SFDVKD. The CDR3 length is 16 residues. The CDR3 is CATSDLEAGAYNEQFF. DNA for the CDR3: TGTGCCACCAGTGATTTAGAAGCGGGAGCCTACAATGAGCAGTTCTTC.

The rearrangement uses TRBV6-4 and TRBJ2-7; tentatively, D is TRBD1 (6 bases). V lost 2 bases to trimming and J lost 2 bases, with 16 bases between them. Looked up from germline, CDR1 is MRHNA and CDR2 is SNTAGT. The CDR3 runs 16 residues. This CDR3 reads CASSDVEGVSTYEQYF. For the CDR3, the DNA is TGTGCCAGCAGTGACGTAGAGGGGGTATCTACCTACGAGCAGTACTTC.

This clone was picked up a small number of times. The V call is TRBV18, the J call TRBJ2-1, with 8 nucleotides matching TRBD2. The CDR3 loop spans 14 amino acids. V gave up 3 bases and J gave up 7 bases; unmatched junction bases: 5. Germline CDR1 is KGHSH and CDR2 is LQKENI. The CDR3 spells CASSPGGGRNEQFF. In DNA form, the CDR3 reads TGTGCCAGCTCACCCGGGGGGGGGAGGAATGAGCAGTTCTTC. The entire variable domain, with the rest obtained from reference TRBV18 and TRBJ2-1, is as follows: NAGVMQNPRHLVRRRGQEARLRCSPMKGHSHVYWYRQLPEEGLKFMVYLQKENIIDESGMPKERFSAEFPKEGPSILRIQQVVRGDSAAYFCASSPGGGRNEQFFGPGTRLTVL.

The rearrangement links TRBV5-1 to TRBJ2-7; unclear D gene. CDR3 length: 14 amino acids. CDR1 and CDR2 from the germline V gene are SGHRS and YFSETQ. V lost 4 bases and J 5 bases, leaving 16 bases between the germline ends. The CDR3 loop is CASSPVVGSHEQYF. The CDR3 DNA sequence: TGCGCCAGCAGCCCTGTAGTAGGTAGTCACGAGCAGTACTTC.

The chain combines TRBV18 with TRBJ1-1; no definite D call. With 1 base removed from V and 5 bases from J, the gap between germline ends came to 11 bases. This CDR3 has 14 amino acids. Per germline, CDR1 KGHSH and CDR2 LQKENI. This CDR3 is CASSPQGLRTEAFF. The DNA for the CDR3 is TGTGCCAGCTCACCACAGGGTTTGCGGACTGAAGCTTTCTTT.

V is TRBV5-5 and J is TRBJ1-2, with D unresolved. Germline V lookup: CDR1 SGHKS, CDR2 YYEKEE (reference sequence). V was shortened by 1 base and J by 3 bases, with 10 bases between the two germline ends. This CDR3 spans 14 amino acids. The CDR3, as DNA: TGTGCCAGCAGCTTGACAACTACCTACTATGGCTACACCTTC. It translates to CASSLTTTYYGYTF.